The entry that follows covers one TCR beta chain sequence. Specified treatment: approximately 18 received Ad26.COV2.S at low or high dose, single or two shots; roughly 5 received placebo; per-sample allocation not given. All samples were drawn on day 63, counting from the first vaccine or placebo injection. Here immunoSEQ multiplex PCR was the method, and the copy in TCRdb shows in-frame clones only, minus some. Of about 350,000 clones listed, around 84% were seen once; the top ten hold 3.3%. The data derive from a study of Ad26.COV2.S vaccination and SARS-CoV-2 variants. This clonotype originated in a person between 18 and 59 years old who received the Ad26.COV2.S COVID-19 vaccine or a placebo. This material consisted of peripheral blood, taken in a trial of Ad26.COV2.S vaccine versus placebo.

CDR3 sequence reads: CASRVGAAGDTQYF. Written as DNA, the CDR3 is TGTGCCAGTAGGGTGGGGGCGGCCGGAGATACGCAGTATTTT. The chain carries TRBV19 and TRBJ2-3, with a possible D match to TRBD1 (6 bases). The ends were cut back, 6 bases at V and 5 bases at J, with 15 bases in the middle. Germline CDR1 LNHDA, CDR2 SQIVND (reference sequence). The CDR3 extends over 14 amino acids. Looking up the rest from reference TRBV19 and TRBJ2-3 gives the full variable domain: DGGITQSPKYLFRKEGQNVTLSCEQNLNHDAMYWYRQDPGQGLRLIYYSQIVNDFQKGDIAEGYSVSREKKESFPLTVTSAQKNPTAFYLCASRVGAAGDTQYFGPGTRLTVL.